The present TCR beta chain was sequenced within a study of cytomegalovirus exposure and HLA in healthy donors. Study-wide results and caveats: The sole available immune exposure information was CMV serostatus.

PCR primers comprised 60 Vbeta and 13 Jbeta primers. Authors' methods: Approximately 86 million unique TCR beta chains, roughly 11 million shared, were counted in a later analysis. Clones were read by immunoSEQ multiplex PCR, and TCRdb kept only the in-frame ones, dropping some. V and J calls and clone size come straight from that table; D and trimming were deduced from the DNA. The data show around 100,000 clones, over 60% seen once. This clone was counted once. Its antigen remains unknown. Germline trimming cut 5 bases from V and 9 bases from J; bases unmatched to any gene: 15. The V gene's germline CDR1 is SGHDT and CDR2 YYEEEE. The CDR3 is 16 amino acids.

The chain combines TRBV5-6 with TRBJ2-1; 9 positions agree with TRBD2. The clonotype was recovered from a man between 25 and 39 years old in good health and CMV-seropositive. The sample consisted of PBMCs. The CDR3 nucleotides read TGTGCCAGCAGTTTAGGCGGGGGGGGCCGGGGGAGTGAGCAGTTCTTC. Translation: CASSLGGGGRGSEQFF.